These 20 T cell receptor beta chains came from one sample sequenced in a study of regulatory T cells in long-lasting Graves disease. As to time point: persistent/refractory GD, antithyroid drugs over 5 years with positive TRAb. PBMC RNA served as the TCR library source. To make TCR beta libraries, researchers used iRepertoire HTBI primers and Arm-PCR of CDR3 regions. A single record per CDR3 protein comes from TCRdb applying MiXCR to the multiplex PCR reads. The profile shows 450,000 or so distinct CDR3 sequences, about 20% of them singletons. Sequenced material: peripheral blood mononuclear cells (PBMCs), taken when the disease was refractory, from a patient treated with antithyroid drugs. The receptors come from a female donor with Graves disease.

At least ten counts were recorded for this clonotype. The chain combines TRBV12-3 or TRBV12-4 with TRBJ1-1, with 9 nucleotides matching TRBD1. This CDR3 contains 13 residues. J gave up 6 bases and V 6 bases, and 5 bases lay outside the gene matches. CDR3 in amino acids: CASSRDREAEAFF. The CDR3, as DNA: TGTGCCAGCAGCCGGGACAGGGAGGCTGAAGCTTTCTTT.

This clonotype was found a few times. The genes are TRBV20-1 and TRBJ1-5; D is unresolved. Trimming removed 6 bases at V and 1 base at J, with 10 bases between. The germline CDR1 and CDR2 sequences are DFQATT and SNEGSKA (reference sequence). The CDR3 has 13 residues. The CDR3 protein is CSAWLGSNQPQHF. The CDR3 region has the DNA TGCAGTGCCTGGCTCGGCAGCAATCAGCCCCAGCATTTT.

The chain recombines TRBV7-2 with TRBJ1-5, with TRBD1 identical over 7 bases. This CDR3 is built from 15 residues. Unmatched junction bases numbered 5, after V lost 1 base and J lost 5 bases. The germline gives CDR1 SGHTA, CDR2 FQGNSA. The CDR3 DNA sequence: TGTGCCAGCAGCTTAGGCGGGACAGCCGATCAGCCCCAGCATTTT. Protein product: CASSLGGTADQPQHF.

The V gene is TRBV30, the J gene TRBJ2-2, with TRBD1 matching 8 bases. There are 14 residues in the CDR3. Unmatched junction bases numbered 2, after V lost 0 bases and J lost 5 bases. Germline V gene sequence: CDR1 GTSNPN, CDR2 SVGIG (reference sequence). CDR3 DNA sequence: TGTGCCTGGAGTGTTCGGACAGGGACCGGGGAGCTGTTTTTT. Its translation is CAWSVRTGTGELFF.

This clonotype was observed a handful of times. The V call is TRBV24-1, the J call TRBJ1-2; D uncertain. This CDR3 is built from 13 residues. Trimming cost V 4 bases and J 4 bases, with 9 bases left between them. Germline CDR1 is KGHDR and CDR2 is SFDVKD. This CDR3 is CATSEVPGYGYTF. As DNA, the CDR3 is TGTGCCACCAGTGAAGTGCCGGGCTATGGCTACACCTTC.

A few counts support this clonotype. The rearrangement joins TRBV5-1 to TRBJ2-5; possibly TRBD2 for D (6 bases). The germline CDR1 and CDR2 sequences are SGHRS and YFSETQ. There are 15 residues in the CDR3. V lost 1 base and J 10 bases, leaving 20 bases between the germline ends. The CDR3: CASSLRGTQSGDQYF. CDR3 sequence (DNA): TGCGCCAGCAGCTTGCGGGGGACCCAGAGTGGAGACCAGTACTTC.

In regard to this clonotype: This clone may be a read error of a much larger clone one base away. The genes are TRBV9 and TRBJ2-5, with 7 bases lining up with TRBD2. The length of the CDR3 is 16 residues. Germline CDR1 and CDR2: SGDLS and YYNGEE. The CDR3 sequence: CASSGEGSDTAETQCF. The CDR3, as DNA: TGTGCCAGCAGCGGGGAGGGGAGCGACACGGCGGAGACCCAGTGCTTC.

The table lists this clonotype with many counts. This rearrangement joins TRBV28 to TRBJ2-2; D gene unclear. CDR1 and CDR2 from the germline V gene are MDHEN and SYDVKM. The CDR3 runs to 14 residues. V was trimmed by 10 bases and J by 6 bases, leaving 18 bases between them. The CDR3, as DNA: TGTGCCACCCGCCCTAGGCGTTACGCCGGGGAGCTGTTTTTT. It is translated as CATRPRRYAGELFF. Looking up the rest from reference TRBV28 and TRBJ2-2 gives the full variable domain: DVKVTQSSRYLVKRTGEKVFLECVQDMDHENMFWYRQDPGLGLRLIYFSYDVKMKEKGDIPEGYSVSREKKERFSLILESASTNQTSMYLCATRPRRYAGELFFGEGSRLTVL.

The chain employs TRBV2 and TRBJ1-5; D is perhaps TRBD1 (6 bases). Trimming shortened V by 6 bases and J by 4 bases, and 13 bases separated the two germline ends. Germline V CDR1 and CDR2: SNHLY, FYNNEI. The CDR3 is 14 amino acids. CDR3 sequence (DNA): TGTGCCAGCAGGCTTCAGGGGATTAATCAGCCCCAGCATTTT. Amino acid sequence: CASRLQGINQPQHF.

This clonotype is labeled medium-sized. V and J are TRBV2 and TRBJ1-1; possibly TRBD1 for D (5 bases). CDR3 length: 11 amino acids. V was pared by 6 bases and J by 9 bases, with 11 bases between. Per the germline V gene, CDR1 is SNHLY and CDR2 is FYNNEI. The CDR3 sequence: CASSAQAQAFF. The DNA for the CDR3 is TGTGCCAGCAGCGCACAGGCTCAAGCTTTCTTT. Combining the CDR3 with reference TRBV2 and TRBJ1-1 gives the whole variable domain EPEVTQTPSHQVTQMGQEVILRCVPISNHLYFYWYRQILGQKVEFLVSFYNNEISEKSEIFDDQFSVERPDGSNFTLKIRSTKLEDSAMYFCASSAQAQAFFGQGTRLTVV.

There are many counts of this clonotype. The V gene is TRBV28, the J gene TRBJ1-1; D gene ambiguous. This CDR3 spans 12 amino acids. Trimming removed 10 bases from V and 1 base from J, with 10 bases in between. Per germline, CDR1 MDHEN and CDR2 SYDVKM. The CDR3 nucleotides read TGTGCCAACAGCCAAGGGAACACTGAAGCTTTCTTT. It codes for CANSQGNTEAFF.

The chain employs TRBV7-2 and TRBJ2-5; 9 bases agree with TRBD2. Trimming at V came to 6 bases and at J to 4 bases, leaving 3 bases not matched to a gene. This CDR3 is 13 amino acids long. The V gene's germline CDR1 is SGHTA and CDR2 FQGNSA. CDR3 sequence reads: CASRLAGSETQYF. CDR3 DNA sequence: TGTGCCAGCAGACTAGCGGGTTCAGAGACCCAGTACTTC.

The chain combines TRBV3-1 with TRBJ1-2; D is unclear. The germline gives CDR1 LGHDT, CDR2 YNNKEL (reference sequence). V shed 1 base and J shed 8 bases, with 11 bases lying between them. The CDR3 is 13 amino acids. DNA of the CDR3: TGTGCCAGCAGCCAAGGAAACGGTGAGGGCTACACCTTC. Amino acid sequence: CASSQGNGEGYTF.

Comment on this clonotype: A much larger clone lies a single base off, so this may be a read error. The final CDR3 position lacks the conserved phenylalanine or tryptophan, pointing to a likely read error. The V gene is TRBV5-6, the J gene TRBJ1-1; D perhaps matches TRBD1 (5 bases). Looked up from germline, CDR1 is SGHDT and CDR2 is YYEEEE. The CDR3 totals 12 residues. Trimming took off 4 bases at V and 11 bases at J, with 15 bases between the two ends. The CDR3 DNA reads TGTGCCAGCAGCCCAGGGTCGGTGGGTGCTTTCTCT. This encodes CASSPGSVGAFS.

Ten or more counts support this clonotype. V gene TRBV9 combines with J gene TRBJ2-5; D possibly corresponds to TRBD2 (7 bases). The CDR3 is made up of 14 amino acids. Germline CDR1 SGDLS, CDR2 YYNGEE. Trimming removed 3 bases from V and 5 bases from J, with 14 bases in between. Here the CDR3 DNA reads TGTGCCAGCAGCGCGTGGGGGCGGGGGGAGACCCAGTACTTC. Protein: CASSAWGRGETQYF.

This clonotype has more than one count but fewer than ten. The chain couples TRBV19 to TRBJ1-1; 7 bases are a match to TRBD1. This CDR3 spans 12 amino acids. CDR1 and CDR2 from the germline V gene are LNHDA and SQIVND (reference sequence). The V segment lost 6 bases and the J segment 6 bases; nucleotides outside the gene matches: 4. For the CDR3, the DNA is TGTGCCAGTAGCCTCGGGACAGCTGAAGCTTTCTTT. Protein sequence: CASSLGTAEAFF.

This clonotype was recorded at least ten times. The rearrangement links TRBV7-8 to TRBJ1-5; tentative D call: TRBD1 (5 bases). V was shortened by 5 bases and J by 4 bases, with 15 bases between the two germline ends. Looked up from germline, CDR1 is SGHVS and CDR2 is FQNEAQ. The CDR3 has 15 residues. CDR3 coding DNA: TGTGCCAGCAGCCCTAGCCGGACACCGAATCAGCCCCAGCATTTT. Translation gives CASSPSRTPNQPQHF.

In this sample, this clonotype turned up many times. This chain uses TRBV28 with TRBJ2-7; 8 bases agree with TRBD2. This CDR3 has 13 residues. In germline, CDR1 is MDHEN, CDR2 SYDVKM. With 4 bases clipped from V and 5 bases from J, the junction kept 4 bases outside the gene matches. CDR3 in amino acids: CASSWAGGNEQYF. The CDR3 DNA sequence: TGTGCCAGCAGTTGGGCGGGAGGCAACGAGCAGTACTTC. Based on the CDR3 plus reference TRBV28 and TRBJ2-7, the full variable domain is DVKVTQSSRYLVKRTGEKVFLECVQDMDHENMFWYRQDPGLGLRLIYFSYDVKMKEKGDIPEGYSVSREKKERFSLILESASTNQTSMYLCASSWAGGNEQYFGPGTRLTVT.

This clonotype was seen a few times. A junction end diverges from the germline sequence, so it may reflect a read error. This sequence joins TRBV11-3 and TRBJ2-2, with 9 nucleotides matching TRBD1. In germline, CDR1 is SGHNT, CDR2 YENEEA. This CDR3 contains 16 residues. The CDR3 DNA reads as TGTGCCAGCAGCTCGGGACAGGGCGGGGACACCGGGGAGCTGGTTTTT. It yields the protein CASSSGQGGDTGELVF.

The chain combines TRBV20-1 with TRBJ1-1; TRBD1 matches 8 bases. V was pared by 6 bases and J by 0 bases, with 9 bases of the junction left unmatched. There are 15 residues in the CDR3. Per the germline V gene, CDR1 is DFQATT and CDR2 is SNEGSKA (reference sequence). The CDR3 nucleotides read TGCAGTGCCCGAAGACAGGGGATAATGAACACTGAAGCTTTCTTT. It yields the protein CSARRQGIMNTEAFF.